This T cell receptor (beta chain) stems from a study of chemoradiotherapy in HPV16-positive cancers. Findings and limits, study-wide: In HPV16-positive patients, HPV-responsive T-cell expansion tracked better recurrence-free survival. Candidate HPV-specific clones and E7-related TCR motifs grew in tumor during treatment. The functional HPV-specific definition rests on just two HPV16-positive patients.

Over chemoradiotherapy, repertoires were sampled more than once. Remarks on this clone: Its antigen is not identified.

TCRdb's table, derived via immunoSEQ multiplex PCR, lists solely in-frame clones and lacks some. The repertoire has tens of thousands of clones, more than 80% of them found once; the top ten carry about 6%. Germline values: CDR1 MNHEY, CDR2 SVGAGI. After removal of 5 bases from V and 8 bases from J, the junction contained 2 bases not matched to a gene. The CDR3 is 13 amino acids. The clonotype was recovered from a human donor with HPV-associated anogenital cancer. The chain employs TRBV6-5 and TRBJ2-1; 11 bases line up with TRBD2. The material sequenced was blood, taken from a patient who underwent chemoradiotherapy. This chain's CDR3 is CASSRLAGYEQFF. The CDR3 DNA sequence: TGTGCCAGCAGTAGACTAGCGGGGTATGAGCAGTTCTTC.